This T cell receptor beta chain derives from a study of T-cell memory formation after mild COVID-19. Study-level background: The two donors had largely donor-specific TCR clusters. The study's findings and limits: CD4+ contracting clones were found mainly in CM and EM, and CD8+ ones in EMRA. Clones that shrank (day 15 to 85) were balanced CD4/CD8, whereas later expanders leaned CD4+.

Researchers used 5'RACE with constant-segment primers to make TCR alpha and TCR beta cDNA libraries that carry sample barcodes and UMIs. A single record per CDR3 protein comes from TCRdb applying MiXCR to the 5' RACE reads. The table lists approximately 580,000 distinct CDR3 sequences, roughly 20% of them singletons. Deletions cut 6 bases from V and 10 bases from J, with 22 bases between. Germline V lookup: CDR1 SGHVS, CDR2 FNYEAQ. The CDR3 sequence is 15 residues long. With regard to this clonotype: Its antigen remains unknown.

The TCR was taken from an adult woman who had mild COVID-19 (a few samples of this study predate the infection). Cell type and time point are not known. The sequencing sample was made of PBMCs or a T cell subset sorted from them (not recorded which). The gene calls are TRBV7-6 and TRBJ2-1, with D maybe TRBD2 (6 bases). The CDR3 loop is CASRQSSKGGIEQFF. CDR3 nucleotide sequence: TGTGCCAGCAGACAATCATCTAAGGGAGGCATCGAGCAGTTCTTC.